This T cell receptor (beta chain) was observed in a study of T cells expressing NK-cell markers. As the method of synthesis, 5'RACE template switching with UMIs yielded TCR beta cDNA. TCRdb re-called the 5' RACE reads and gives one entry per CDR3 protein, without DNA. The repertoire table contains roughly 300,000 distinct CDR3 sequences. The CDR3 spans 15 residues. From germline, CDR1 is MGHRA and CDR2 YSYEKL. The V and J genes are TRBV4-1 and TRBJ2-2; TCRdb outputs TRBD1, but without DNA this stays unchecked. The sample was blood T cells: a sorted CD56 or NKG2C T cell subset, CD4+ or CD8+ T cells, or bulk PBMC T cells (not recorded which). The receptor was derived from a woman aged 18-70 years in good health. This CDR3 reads CASSQGGRGTGELFF.